Presented here are 19 T cell receptor beta chains from one specimen sequenced in a study of Ad26.COV2.S vaccination and SARS-CoV-2 variants (dated by TCRdb to the early 2020s). The sample's time point label is to be understood as: individuals recovered from natural SARS-CoV-2 infection. Library prep was done by the immunoSEQ multiplex PCR assay. This immuneACCESS table, as held by TCRdb, lists in-frame sequences with V and J called but not all clones. Of the missing ones, under half trace to an unresolved V gene in checked studies; the others have no known cause. Within this sample are tens of thousands of clones, with about four fifths of them counted one time only. Clones ranked in the top ten supply approximately 15% of the sample. This specimen was peripheral blood, taken after recovery from COVID-19. The source is a human donor who had recovered from COVID-19.

This clone has just a few counts. This rearrangement joins TRBV7-8 to TRBJ1-5, with TRBD1 matching 7 bases. This CDR3 comprises 17 residues. The germline gives CDR1 SGHVS, CDR2 FQNEAQ. V dropped 4 bases and J dropped 3; count of bases not matched to a gene: 12. The DNA for the CDR3 is TGTGCCAGCAGCTCACAGGGGATTGGGGTAAACAATCAGCCCCAGCATTTT. This gives the protein CASSSQGIGVNNQPQHF.

This clone was observed a few times. The chain employs TRBV9 and TRBJ2-1, with unresolved D. The germline gives CDR1 SGDLS, CDR2 YYNGEE. Trimming cost V 1 base and J 9 bases, with 11 bases left between them. The CDR3 has 13 amino acids. CDR3 amino acids: CASSVFSTGEQFF. CDR3 DNA: TGTGCCAGCAGCGTATTTTCGACGGGTGAGCAGTTCTTC.

This clone came up a few times. This chain's CDR3 is CASSGWTMNYGYTF. CDR3 DNA: TGTGCCAGCAGCGGATGGACAATGAACTATGGCTACACCTTC. This chain uses TRBV7-2 with TRBJ1-2; D might be TRBD1 (5 bases). This CDR3 is 14 amino acids long. Trimming took 5 bases from V and 2 from J, leaving 12 bases between them. Germline CDR1 SGHTA, CDR2 FQGNSA.

CDR3 sequence reads: CASTEVQRTDNEQFF. CDR3 DNA: TGCGCCAGCACCGAGGTCCAGCGGACGGACAATGAGCAGTTCTTC. This chain connects TRBV10-1 to TRBJ2-1, with TRBD2 as a possible D gene (5 bases). Trimming removed 7 bases at V and 5 bases at J, with 18 bases between. This CDR3 is 15 amino acids long. Per germline, CDR1 WNHNN and CDR2 SYGVQD (reference sequence).

The chain carries TRBV28 and TRBJ1-4; D gene unclear. The CDR3 has 15 residues. Germline assignment: CDR1 MDHEN and CDR2 SYDVKM. Deletions cut 6 bases from V and 0 bases from J, with 11 bases between. The CDR3, as DNA: TGTGCCAGCAGGGGAGGGAGAGCAACTAATGAAAAACTGTTTTTT. This encodes CASRGGRATNEKLFF.

The V gene is TRBV5-3, the J gene TRBJ2-1, with 10 bases matching TRBD2. TRBV5-3 is reported as an ORF; its role is uncertain. Trimming at V came to 4 bases and at J to 8 bases, leaving 3 bases not matched to a gene. CDR3 length equals 13 residues. CDR3 nucleotide sequence: TGTGCCAGAAGCGCTAGCGGGAGCCATGAGCAGTTCTTC. Residues: CARSASGSHEQFF.

This clone was seen once. The rearrangement uses TRBV10-1 and TRBJ2-7, with D unclear. V gave up 5 bases and J gave up 4 bases, with 12 bases separating them. Germline CDR1 WNHNN, CDR2 SYGVQD (reference sequence). The CDR3 totals 13 residues. The CDR3 reads CASSPSLDYEQYF. In DNA form, the CDR3 reads TGCGCCAGCAGTCCCAGCCTGGATTACGAGCAGTACTTC.

V usage is TRBV7-8 and J usage is TRBJ2-1; possible D gene TRBD2, 5 bases. Per germline, CDR1 SGHVS and CDR2 FQNEAQ. The CDR3 is 14 residues long. The ends were cut back, 3 bases at V and 7 bases at J, with 13 bases in the middle. The CDR3 reads CASSFGGSGNEQFF. Written as DNA, the CDR3 is TGTGCCAGCAGCTTCGGTGGGAGTGGAAATGAGCAGTTCTTC.

The chain carries TRBV19 and TRBJ2-2; no reliable D call. With 3 bases removed from V and 6 bases from J, the gap between germline ends came to 8 bases. Germline V lookup: CDR1 LNHDA, CDR2 SQIVND (reference sequence). This CDR3 is built from 13 residues. The CDR3 coding sequence is TGTGCCAGTAGTATGGTTCCTTCCGGGGAGCTGTTTTTT. Amino acid sequence: CASSMVPSGELFF. The full variable domain, with the rest looked up from reference TRBV19 and TRBJ2-2, is DGGITQSPKYLFRKEGQNVTLSCEQNLNHDAMYWYRQDPGQGLRLIYYSQIVNDFQKGDIAEGYSVSREKKESFPLTVTSAQKNPTAFYLCASSMVPSGELFFGEGSRLTVL.

This sequence joins TRBV7-9 and TRBJ2-4; D perhaps matches TRBD1 (6 bases). V lost 2 bases, J lost 13 bases, and 12 bases lay in between. This CDR3 is 12 amino acids long. CDR1 is SEHNR, CDR2 FQNEAQ, per germline (reference sequence). The CDR3 DNA follows: TGTGCCAGCAGCTTATTCGGACAGCGACAGTACTTC. This translates into CASSLFGQRQYF.

The chain combines TRBV4-1 with TRBJ2-7; D may be TRBD1 or TRBD2 (6 bases each). Trimming left V 1 base short and J 1 base short, with 14 bases between. The V gene's germline CDR1 is MGHRA and CDR2 YSYEKL. This CDR3 comprises 16 residues. The CDR3 DNA reads TGCGCCAGCAGCCAAGTTGGGACACGGGAGTCCTACGAGCAGTACTTC. Its translation: CASSQVGTRESYEQYF.

J is TRBJ2-7 and V is TRBV27; the D is unclear. The V end was cut by 3 bases, the J end by 6 bases, with 6 bases between. This CDR3 contains 11 residues. From germline, CDR1 is MNHEY and CDR2 SMNVEV (reference sequence). The CDR3 reads CASSFMSEQYF. The CDR3 DNA sequence: TGTGCCAGCAGTTTTATGAGCGAGCAGTACTTC.

This chain links TRBV4-3 with TRBJ2-7; TRBD2 matches 11 bases. The J segment lost 0 bases and the V segment lost 5 bases, leaving 3 bases of the junction unmatched. The CDR3 runs to 15 residues. Germline CDR1 is LGHNA and CDR2 is YSLEER. CDR3 in DNA: TGCGCCAGCAGCATTAGCGGGAGGGGCTCCTACGAGCAGTACTTC. It translates to CASSISGRGSYEQYF.

The V call is TRBV9, the J call TRBJ2-2; the D is unclear. The CDR3 totals 16 residues. Trimming pared 0 bases from V and 1 base from J, leaving 10 bases between. Germline CDR1 SGDLS, CDR2 YYNGEE. CDR3 sequence reads: CASSVGVGRNTGELFF. The CDR3 bases are TGTGCCAGCAGCGTAGGGGTGGGAAGGAACACCGGGGAGCTGTTTTTT.

This clone was picked up one time. The J gene is TRBJ1-1, the V gene TRBV7-2; weak D call: TRBD1 (5 bases). Germline V lookup: CDR1 SGHTA, CDR2 FQGNSA. Trimming took 2 bases from V and 2 from J, leaving 12 bases between them. The length of the CDR3 is 15 residues. CDR3 bases: TGTGCCAGCAGCTTAAGCGGGGGGTCTAACACTGAAGCTTTCTTT. Translating gives CASSLSGGSNTEAFF.

This clone was recorded once. The chain uses TRBV20-1 and TRBJ1-2, with D unresolved. Deletions cut 4 bases from V and 9 bases from J, with 6 bases between. Germline CDR1 is DFQATT and CDR2 is SNEGSKA (reference sequence). The CDR3 has 9 residues. The CDR3 reads CSAIGSYTF. The CDR3 region has the DNA TGCAGTGCTATCGGGAGCTACACCTTC.

The J gene is TRBJ2-3, the V gene TRBV5-1; 7 bases are a match to TRBD1. The CDR3 runs to 18 residues. V trimming: 0 bases; J trimming: 0 bases; junction bases outside the gene matches: 10. Germline CDR1 reads SGHRS; CDR2 reads YFSETQ. CDR3 nucleotide sequence: TGCGCCAGCAGCTTGGGGAACAGGGGCCGCACCAGCACAGATACGCAGTATTTT. The encoded protein is CASSLGNRGRTSTDTQYF.

This chain uses TRBV27 with TRBJ2-7; TRBD2 is a possible D gene (6 bases). V lost 5 bases and J 6 bases, leaving 17 bases between the germline ends. There are 14 residues in the CDR3. Per the germline V gene, CDR1 is MNHEY and CDR2 is SMNVEV (reference sequence). CDR3 in DNA: TGTGCCAGCAGTCTCGGGAGTTCGCCGGGCGAGCAGTACTTC. Its protein product is CASSLGSSPGEQYF.

The gene calls are TRBV28 and TRBJ2-3; D assignment may be TRBD1 or TRBD2 (6 bases each). The length of the CDR3 is 15 residues. Deletions cut 4 bases from V and 2 bases from J, with 13 bases between. Looked up from germline, CDR1 is MDHEN and CDR2 is SYDVKM. The CDR3 protein is CASSSTWGATDTQYF. DNA for the CDR3: TGTGCCAGCAGTTCTACTTGGGGGGCCACAGATACGCAGTATTTT.